Below are 18 T cell receptor beta chains sequenced from a single sample in a study of T cells after yellow fever vaccination. TCRdb re-derived calls from the 5' RACE reads in MiXCR, one entry per CDR3 protein. The profile shows around 310,000 distinct CDR3 sequences, roughly 3.5% of them singletons. The sample was PBMCs, taken on the day of the yellow fever booster vaccination. The receptors shown here come from a man aged 18 to 29 who received the YFV17D yellow fever vaccine.

In this sample, this clonotype turned up many times. V usage is TRBV6-5 and J usage is TRBJ1-5; D unresolved. Germline CDR1 is MNHEY and CDR2 is SVGAGI. The CDR3 contains 12 residues. Trimming took 5 bases from V and 7 from J, leaving 9 bases between them. This CDR3 reads CASSREGQPQHF. The CDR3 region has the DNA TGTGCCAGCAGTCGTGAAGGGCAGCCCCAGCATTTT.

The CDR3 loop reads CASSTRQGTGPQHF. For the CDR3, the DNA is TGTGCCAGCAGCACGCGACAGGGAACGGGCCCCCAGCATTTT. The chain has TRBV12-3 or TRBV12-4 and TRBJ1-5; 7 bases map to TRBD1. V shed 6 bases and J 10 bases; nucleotides not matched to a gene: 12. The length of the CDR3 is 14 residues.

V is TRBV10-1 and J is TRBJ2-2; D is uncertain. From germline, CDR1 is WNHNN and CDR2 SYGVQD (reference sequence). Between the trimmed V and J ends, which lost 0 bases and 5 bases, there was a span of 4 bases. The CDR3 length is 13 residues. This CDR3 reads CASSESETGELFF. Written as DNA, the CDR3 is TGCGCCAGCAGTGAGTCAGAGACCGGGGAGCTGTTTTTT.

This clonotype occurred many times. The CDR3 nucleotides read TGTGCCAGCATTCGAAGTGGCGGAAACAATGAGCAGTTCTTC. Protein: CASIRSGGNNEQFF. This rearrangement joins TRBV7-9 to TRBJ2-1; D unclear. CDR1 SEHNR and CDR2 FQNEAQ come from the germline V gene (reference sequence). V was pared by 7 bases and J by 5 bases, with 15 bases between. The CDR3 spans 14 residues.

This sequence joins TRBV25-1 and TRBJ2-1; a possible D gene is TRBD1 (6 bases). Trimming removed 4 bases at V and 2 bases at J, with 9 bases between. The CDR3 has 14 residues. Germline-derived CDR1 and CDR2 are MGHDK and SYGVNS. DNA for the CDR3: TGTGCCAGCAGTGGTGGGGGCCCCTACAATGAGCAGTTCTTC. Translated, it gives CASSGGGPYNEQFF.

This clonotype was picked up a small number of times. The chain employs TRBV7-2 and TRBJ2-3; D remains unclear. Germline V gives CDR1 SGHTA, CDR2 FQGNSA. The CDR3 loop spans 14 amino acids. With 0 bases removed from V and 1 base from J, the gap between germline ends came to 5 bases. CDR3 region: CASSLATRTDTQYF. CDR3 nucleotides: TGTGCCAGCAGCTTAGCGACGCGCACAGATACGCAGTATTTT.

J is TRBJ1-2 and V is TRBV28; D remains unclear. This CDR3 is built from 11 residues. Trimming cost V 9 bases and J 4 bases, with 9 bases left between them. Germline loops: CDR1 MDHEN, CDR2 SYDVKM. The CDR3 loop reads CASADGYGYTF. The CDR3 DNA sequence: TGTGCCAGTGCGGATGGCTATGGCTACACCTTC.

The chain employs TRBV11-2 and TRBJ2-3; 8 bases are shared with TRBD2. This CDR3 region has 17 residues. Germline lookup yields CDR1 SGHAT and CDR2 FQNNGV. The J segment lost 3 bases and the V segment lost 5 bases, leaving 13 bases of the junction unmatched. The CDR3 is CASSPVRSRGVTDTQYF. In DNA form, the CDR3 reads TGTGCCAGCAGCCCCGTCCGGTCGCGGGGGGTTACAGATACGCAGTATTTT. The full variable domain, completed using reference TRBV11-2 and TRBJ2-3, is EAGVAQSPRYKIIEKRQSVAFWCNPISGHATLYWYQQILGQGPKLLIQFQNNGVVDDSQLPKDRFSAERLKGVDSTLKIQPAKLEDSAVYLCASSPVRSRGVTDTQYFGPGTRLTVL.

This clonotype was detected ten times or more. The chain uses TRBV29-1 and TRBJ2-1; 10 bases are a match to TRBD2. The CDR3 totals 18 residues. Germline CDR1 and CDR2: SQVTM and ANQGSEA. V was pared by 7 bases and J by 0 bases, with 15 bases of the junction left unmatched. The CDR3 DNA sequence: TGCAGCGCCGGACTCCCACTAGCGGGGACGTCCTCCTACAATGAGCAGTTCTTC. As protein: CSAGLPLAGTSSYNEQFF.

V and J are TRBV7-8 and TRBJ2-2; 9 positions match TRBD1. J lost 3 bases, V lost 4 bases, and 3 bases had no gene match. The CDR3 has 15 amino acids. Germline-derived CDR1 and CDR2 are SGHVS and FQNEAQ. The DNA for the CDR3 is TGTGCCAGCAGCTCGACAGGGGGAGACACCGGGGAGCTGTTTTTT. Encoded protein: CASSSTGGDTGELFF.

The V and J genes are TRBV24-1 and TRBJ1-1; TRBD1 is a possible D gene (5 bases). CDR3 length: 13 amino acids. The V and J ends lost 7 bases and 2 bases respectively, with 10 bases between them. Germline-derived CDR1 and CDR2 are KGHDR and SFDVKD. In nucleotides, the CDR3 is TGTGCCACCAGGGAACAGGCCAACACTGAAGCTTTCTTT. It encodes CATREQANTEAFF.

This clonotype was seen repeatedly, ten times or more. This chain links TRBV5-1 with TRBJ2-5; 10 nucleotides agree with TRBD2. CDR3 length: 13 residues. Germline CDR1 and CDR2: SGHRS and YFSETQ. With V trimmed by 5 bases and J by 5 bases, 3 bases remained unmatched. CDR3 region: CASRGTSVETQYF. The CDR3 nucleotides read TGCGCCAGCAGAGGGACTAGCGTGGAGACCCAGTACTTC. The complete variable domain, with remaining parts taken from reference TRBV5-1 and TRBJ2-5, reads KAGVTQTPRYLIKTRGQQVTLSCSPISGHRSVSWYQQTPGQGLQFLFEYFSETQRNKGNFPGRFSGRQFSNSRSEMNVSTLELGDSALYLCASRGTSVETQYFGPGTRLLVL.

In its sample, this clonotype was seen a few times. The chain combines TRBV7-3 with TRBJ1-1; D gene unclear. V was cut by 1 base and J by 1 base, with 4 bases left in between. Germline assignment: CDR1 SGHTA and CDR2 FQGTGA. The CDR3 has 13 residues. As DNA, the CDR3 is TGTGCCAGCAGCTTAATGCAGAACACTGAAGCTTTCTTT. It specifies CASSLMQNTEAFF.

The V and J genes are TRBV4-3 and TRBJ1-1, with TRBD1 as a possible D gene (5 bases). V lost 1 base to trimming and J lost 1 base, with 10 bases between them. CDR3 length: 15 amino acids. Germline V lookup: CDR1 LGHNA, CDR2 YSLEER. The CDR3 nucleotides are TGCGCCAGCAGCCAAGGAAGGGACGGGAACACTGAAGCTTTCTTT. This codes for CASSQGRDGNTEAFF.

This clonotype was counted at least ten times. This sequence joins TRBV10-3 and TRBJ2-7, with a tentative D call TRBD1 (6 bases). The CDR3 length is 14 residues. Deletions cut 0 bases from V and 9 bases from J, with 15 bases between. The germline gives CDR1 ENHRY, CDR2 SYGVKD. DNA for the CDR3: TGTGCCATCAGTGAGTCGCAGGGGATTAGGCGGCAGTACGTC. This sequence encodes CAISESQGIRRQYV.

This clonotype occurred many times. The chain employs TRBV11-2 and TRBJ2-1; possible D gene TRBD2, 6 bases. Trimming cost V 2 bases and J 6 bases, with 11 bases left between them. The CDR3 spans 14 residues. Germline CDR1 and CDR2: SGHAT and FQNNGV. Written as DNA, the CDR3 is TGTGCCAGCAGCTTAAAAATCGGGAGCAATGAGCAGTTCTTC. Its protein is CASSLKIGSNEQFF.

This clonotype was found many times. The genes are TRBV7-2 and TRBJ2-2; 7 bases match TRBD1. This CDR3 region has 14 residues. The germline V gene has CDR1 SGHTA and CDR2 FQGNSA. With V trimmed by 5 bases and J by 8 bases, 8 bases remained unmatched. This CDR3 reads CASSTRQGLGELFF. CDR3 coding DNA: TGTGCCAGCAGCACCCGACAGGGCCTAGGGGAGCTGTTTTTT.

In this sample, this clonotype turned up many times. This sequence joins TRBV7-2 and TRBJ2-4; possibly TRBD1 for D (5 bases). The V and J ends lost 5 bases and 7 bases respectively, with 15 bases between them. The V gene's germline CDR1 is SGHTA and CDR2 FQGNSA. This CDR3 is 14 amino acids long. The CDR3: CASSKDISGNIQYF. The CDR3 nucleotides read TGTGCCAGCAGCAAGGACATTTCCGGGAACATTCAGTACTTC.